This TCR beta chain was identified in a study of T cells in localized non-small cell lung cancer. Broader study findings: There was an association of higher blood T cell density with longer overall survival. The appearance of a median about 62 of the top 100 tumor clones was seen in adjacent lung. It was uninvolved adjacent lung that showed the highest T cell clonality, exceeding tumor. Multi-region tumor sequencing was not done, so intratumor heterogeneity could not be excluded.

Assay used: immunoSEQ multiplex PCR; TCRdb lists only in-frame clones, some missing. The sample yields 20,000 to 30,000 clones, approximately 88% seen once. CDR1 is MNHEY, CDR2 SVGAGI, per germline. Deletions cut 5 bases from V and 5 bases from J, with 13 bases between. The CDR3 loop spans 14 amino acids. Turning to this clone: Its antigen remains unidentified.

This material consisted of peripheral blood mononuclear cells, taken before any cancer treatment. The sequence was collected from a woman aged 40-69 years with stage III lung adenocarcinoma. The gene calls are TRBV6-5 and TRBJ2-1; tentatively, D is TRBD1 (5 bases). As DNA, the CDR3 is TGTGCCAGCAGTGATGGGGCGAGCAACAATGAGCAGTTCTTC. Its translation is CASSDGASNNEQFF.